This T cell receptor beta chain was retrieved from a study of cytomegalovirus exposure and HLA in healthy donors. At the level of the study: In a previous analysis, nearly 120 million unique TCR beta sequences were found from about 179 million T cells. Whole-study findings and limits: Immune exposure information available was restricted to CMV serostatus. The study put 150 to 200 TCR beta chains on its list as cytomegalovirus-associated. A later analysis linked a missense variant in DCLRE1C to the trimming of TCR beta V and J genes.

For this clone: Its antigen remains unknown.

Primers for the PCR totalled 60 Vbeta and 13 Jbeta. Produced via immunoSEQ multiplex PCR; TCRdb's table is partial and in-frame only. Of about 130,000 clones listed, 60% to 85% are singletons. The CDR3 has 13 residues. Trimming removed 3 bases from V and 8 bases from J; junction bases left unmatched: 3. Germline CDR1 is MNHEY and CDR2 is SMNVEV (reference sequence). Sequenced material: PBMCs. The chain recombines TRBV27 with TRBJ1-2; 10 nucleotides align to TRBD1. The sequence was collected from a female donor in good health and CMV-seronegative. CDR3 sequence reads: CASSFGQGGGYTF. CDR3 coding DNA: TGTGCCAGCAGTTTCGGACAGGGGGGCGGCTACACCTTC.